The entry that follows covers one T cell receptor (beta chain) sequence. A second about 7 to 12 cycle PCR used barcoded and J-beta primers. TCRdb reanalysed the 5' RACE reads using MiXCR and keeps one entry per CDR3 protein. The sample lists roughly 1,500,000 distinct CDR3 sequences; roughly a third were seen once. These data are taken from a study of blood T cells in healthy people across ages. The CDR3 is made up of 11 amino acids. Per germline, CDR1 SQVTM and CDR2 ANQGSEA. V lost 7 bases to trimming and J lost 0 bases, with 7 bases between them. The gene calls are TRBV29-1 and TRBJ2-7; D uncertain. This TCR came from a woman under 40 in good health. Material: blood. The DNA for the CDR3 is TGCAGCGGAATGAGCTCCTACGAGCAGTACTTC. The encoded protein is CSGMSSYEQYF.